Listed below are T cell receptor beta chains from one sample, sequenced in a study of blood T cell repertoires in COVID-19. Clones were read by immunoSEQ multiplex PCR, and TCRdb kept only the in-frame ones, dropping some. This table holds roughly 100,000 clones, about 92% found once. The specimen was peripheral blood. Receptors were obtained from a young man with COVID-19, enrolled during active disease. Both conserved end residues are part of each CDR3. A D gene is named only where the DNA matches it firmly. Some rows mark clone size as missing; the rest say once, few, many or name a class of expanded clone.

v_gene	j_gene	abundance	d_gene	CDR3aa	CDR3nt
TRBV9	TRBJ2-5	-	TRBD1	CPQGEKETQYF	TGTCCACAGGGGGAAAAAGAGACCCAGTACTTC
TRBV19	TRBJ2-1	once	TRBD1	CASSIFRGQSSEQFF	TGTGCCAGTAGTATATTTAGGGGGCAGTCGTCCGAGCAGTTCTTC
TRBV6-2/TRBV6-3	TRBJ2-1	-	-	CASSYPLLGSDEQFF	TGTGCCAGCAGTTACCCCCTCCTCGGGAGCGACGAGCAGTTCTTC
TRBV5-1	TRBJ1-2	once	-	CASSFSQGYGYTF	TGCGCCAGCAGCTTTAGCCAGGGATATGGCTACACCTTC
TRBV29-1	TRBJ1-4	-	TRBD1	CSAKAPGTGGEKLFF	TGCAGCGCCAAAGCCCCCGGGACAGGGGGGGAAAAACTGTTTTTT
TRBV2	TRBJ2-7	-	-	CASRLNRDSYEQYF	TGTGCCAGCAGGCTAAACCGGGACTCCTACGAGCAGTACTTC
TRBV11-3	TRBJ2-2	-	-	CASSFVTNTGELFF	TGTGCCAGCAGCTTTGTCACGAACACCGGGGAGCTGTTTTTT
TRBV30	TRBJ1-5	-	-	CAWSVTGSNQPQHF	TGTGCCTGGAGTGTAACCGGTAGCAATCAGCCCCAGCATTTT
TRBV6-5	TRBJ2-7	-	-	CATGMTDSYEQYF	TGTGCCACCGGAATGACAGACTCCTACGAGCAGTACTTC
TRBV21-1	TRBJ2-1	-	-	CASSKRSPLGGSNVFIYNEQFF	TGTGCCAGCAGCAAAAGGTCCCCTCTGGGCGGGAGCAACGTATTTATCTACAATGAGCAGTTCTTC
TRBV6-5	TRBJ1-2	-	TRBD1	CASSHRTGPNYGYTF	TGTGCCAGCAGTCACAGGACAGGGCCTAACTATGGCTACACCTTC
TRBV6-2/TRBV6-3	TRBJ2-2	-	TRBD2	CASSYRAGGLLDTGELFF	TGTGCCAGCAGTTATAGGGCGGGAGGTCTCTTGGACACCGGGGAGCTGTTTTTT
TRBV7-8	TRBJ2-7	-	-	CASSLGQDLYEQYF	TGTGCCAGCAGCCTAGGACAAGATCTCTACGAGCAGTACTTC
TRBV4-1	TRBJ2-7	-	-	CASSQGPGRGQYEQYF	TGCGCCAGCAGCCAAGGCCCCGGAAGGGGCCAATACGAGCAGTACTTC
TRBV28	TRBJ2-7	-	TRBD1	CASSLRGQTNELYF	TGTGCCAGCAGTTTACGGGGACAGACCAACGAGCTGTACTTC
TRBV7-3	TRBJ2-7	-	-	CASSRGAYERQYF	TGTGCCAGCAGCCGGGGGGCCTACGAGCGGCAGTACTTC
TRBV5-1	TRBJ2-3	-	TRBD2	CASSISPGRRANTDTQYF	TGCGCCAGCAGCATAAGTCCCGGGAGGCGGGCCAACACAGATACGCAGTATTTT
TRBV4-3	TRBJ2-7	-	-	CASSPLAGVLDEQYF	TGCGCCAGCAGCCCCCTCGCCGGGGTGCTCGACGAGCAGTACTTC
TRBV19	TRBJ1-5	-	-	CASSHGYGVVQPQHF	TGTGCCAGTAGTCACGGGTACGGGGTCGTTCAGCCCCAGCATTTT
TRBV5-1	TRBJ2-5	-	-	CASSPFQETQYF	TGCGCCAGCAGCCCCTTCCAAGAGACCCAGTACTTC
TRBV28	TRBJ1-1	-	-	CASSFNLGAGLHTEAFF	TGTGCCAGCAGTTTTAATTTAGGGGCAGGGCTACACACTGAAGCTTTCTTT
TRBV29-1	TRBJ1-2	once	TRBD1	CSVEDAPRGLYGYTF	TGCAGCGTTGAAGACGCGCCCAGGGGGCTGTATGGCTACACCTTC
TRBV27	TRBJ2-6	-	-	CASSLDGTWGANVLTF	TGTGCCAGCAGTTTGGACGGGACTTGGGGGGCCAACGTCCTGACTTTC
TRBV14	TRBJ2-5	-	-	CASSHWQGETQYF	TGTGCCAGCAGCCATTGGCAGGGTGAGACCCAGTACTTC
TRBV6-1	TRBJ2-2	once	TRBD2	CASSEDPGGVRELFF	TGTGCCAGCAGTGAAGACCCGGGAGGGGTGCGAGAGCTGTTTTTT
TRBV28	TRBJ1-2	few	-	CASSFQGYGYTF	TGTGCCAGCAGTTTTCAGGGGTATGGCTACACCTTC
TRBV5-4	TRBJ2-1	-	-	CASSLWQGFGGEQFF	TGTGCCAGCAGCTTGTGGCAGGGATTCGGCGGTGAGCAGTTCTTC
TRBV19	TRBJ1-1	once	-	CASSRGITEAFF	TGTGCCAGTAGCAGGGGAATAACTGAAGCTTTCTTT
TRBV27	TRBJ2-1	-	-	CASSSPRSLVYNEQFF	TGTGCCAGCAGTTCTCCCCGGTCCTTAGTCTACAATGAGCAGTTCTTC
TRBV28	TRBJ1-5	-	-	CASSRTVNQPQHF	TGTGCCAGCAGCCGGACAGTTAATCAGCCCCAGCATTTT
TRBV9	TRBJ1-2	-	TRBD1	CASSGTGTNYGYTF	TGTGCCAGCAGCGGGACAGGGACTAACTATGGCTACACCTTC
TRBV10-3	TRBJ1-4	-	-	CAISAVQGKGEKLLF	TGTGCCATCAGTGCAGTACAGGGCAAAGGGGAAAAACTGCTTTTT
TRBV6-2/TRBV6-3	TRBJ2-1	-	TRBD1	CASSHVATGVTYNEQFF	TGTGCCAGCAGTCACGTGGCTACAGGGGTCACTTACAATGAGCAGTTCTTC
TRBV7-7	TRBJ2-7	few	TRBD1	CASSPGGVGLYEQYF	TGTGCTAGCAGCCCAGGGGGTGTAGGCCTCTACGAGCAGTACTTC
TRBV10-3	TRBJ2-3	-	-	CAISEGGPTDTQYF	TGTGCCATCAGTGAGGGTGGCCCCACAGATACGCAGTATTTT
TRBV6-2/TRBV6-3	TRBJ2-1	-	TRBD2	CASSYGLAVVNNEQFF	TGTGCCAGCAGTTACGGGCTAGCGGTGGTTAACAATGAGCAGTTCTTC
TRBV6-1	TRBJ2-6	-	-	CASSDRGWGANVLTF	TGTGCCAGCAGTGACAGGGGATGGGGGGCCAACGTCCTGACTTTC
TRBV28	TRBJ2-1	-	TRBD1	CASSATGQGGSNEQFF	TGTGCCAGCAGTGCTACGGGACAGGGGGGGAGCAATGAGCAGTTCTTC
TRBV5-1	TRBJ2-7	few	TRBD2	CASSVRTGRDEQYF	TGCGCCAGCAGCGTACGTACCGGGAGGGACGAGCAGTACTTC
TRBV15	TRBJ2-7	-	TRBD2	CATSSGAGNYEQYF	TGTGCCACCAGTAGCGGAGCGGGAAACTACGAGCAGTACTTC
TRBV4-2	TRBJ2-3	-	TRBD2	CASSQEGAGDGDTQYF	TGTGCCAGCAGCCAAGAAGGAGCGGGAGATGGAGATACGCAGTATTTT
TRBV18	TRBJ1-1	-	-	CASSGQGHAAFF	TGTGCCAGCTCGGGGCAGGGTCACGCAGCTTTCTTT
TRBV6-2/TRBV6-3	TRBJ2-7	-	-	CASIPARDSQRWHEQYF	TGTGCCAGCATCCCAGCCCGGGACTCCCAGCGGTGGCACGAGCAGTACTTC
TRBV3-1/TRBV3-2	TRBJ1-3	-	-	CASSPTGFGNTIYF	TGTGCCAGCAGTCCGACAGGTTTCGGAAACACCATATATTTT
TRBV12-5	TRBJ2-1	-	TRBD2	CASGFTGGSGYEQFF	TGTGCTAGTGGTTTCACGGGGGGGAGCGGATATGAGCAGTTCTTC
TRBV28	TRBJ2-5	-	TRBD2	CASSPPPASGGGETQYF	TGTGCCAGCAGTCCTCCCCCGGCTAGCGGTGGTGGAGAGACCCAGTACTTC
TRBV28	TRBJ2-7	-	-	CASSRSYEQYF	TGTGCCAGCAGTCGCTCCTACGAGCAGTACTTC
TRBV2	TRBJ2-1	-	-	CASRGRDIYNEQFF	TGTGCCAGCAGGGGCCGGGACATATACAATGAGCAGTTCTTC
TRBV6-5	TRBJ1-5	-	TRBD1	CASSYVLGTGNQPQHF	TGTGCCAGCAGTTACGTTCTCGGGACAGGGAATCAGCCCCAGCATTTT
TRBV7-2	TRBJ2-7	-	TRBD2	CASSVRSGRGYEQYF	TGTGCCAGCAGCGTCCGTAGCGGGAGGGGGTACGAGCAGTACTTC
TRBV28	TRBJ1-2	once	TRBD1	CASSPGGDFYGYTF	TGTGCCAGCAGTCCAGGGGGCGATTTCTATGGCTACACCTTC
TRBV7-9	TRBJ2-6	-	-	CASSFPRTASSGANVLTF	TGTGCCAGCAGTTTTCCTCGGACAGCTAGCTCTGGGGCCAACGTCCTGACTTTC
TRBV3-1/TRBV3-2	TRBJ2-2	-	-	CASSQGVGSTGELFF	TGTGCCAGCAGCCAAGGGGTCGGGTCCACCGGGGAGCTGTTTTTT
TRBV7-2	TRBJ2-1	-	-	CASSLVISAGEQFF	TGTGCCAGCAGCTTAGTCATTAGCGCGGGGGAGCAGTTCTTC
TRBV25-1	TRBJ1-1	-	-	CASSVNTEAFF	TGTGCCAGCAGCGTTAACACTGAAGCTTTCTTT
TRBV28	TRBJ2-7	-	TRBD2	CASSKTSGGYEQYF	TGTGCCAGCAGTAAGACTAGCGGGGGCTACGAGCAGTACTTC
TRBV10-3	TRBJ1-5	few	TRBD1	CAIYVGQTYQPQHF	TGTGCCATCTATGTGGGACAGACTTATCAGCCCCAGCATTTT
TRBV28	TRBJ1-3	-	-	CASTFLPNSGNTIYF	TGTGCCAGCACTTTCCTACCCAACTCTGGAAACACCATATATTTT
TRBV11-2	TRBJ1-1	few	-	CASSSHREGEAFF	TGTGCCAGCAGCTCGCACAGGGAAGGTGAAGCTTTCTTT